Listed below are T cell receptor beta chains from one sample, sequenced in a study of response to subunit inactivated influenza vaccine. One entry per CDR3 protein results from TCRdb running MiXCR on the RT-PCR reads. Here the sample spans 290,000 or so distinct CDR3 sequences, about 20% being singletons. The sample in question was PBMCs from blood, obtained 21 months after vaccination. The receptors were gathered from a man between 50 and 69 years old who received an inactivated influenza vaccine. CDR3s include the opening cysteine and the closing phenylalanine or tryptophan. Fields, in order: D gene, V gene, J gene, clone size, CDR3 DNA, CDR3 protein. A D gene is named only where the DNA matches it firmly. Size tells how often a clone was seen (once, few, many) or the class of an expanded clone, and some rows leave it out.

>TRBD1|TRBV4-2|TRBJ2-3|few
TGTGCCAGCAGCCAAGCCCCCCGGACAGGGGGAGATACGCAGTATTTT
CASSQAPRTGGDTQYF
>NA|TRBV24-1|TRBJ2-7|few
TGTGCCACCAGTGATCGTATTGGCTACGAGCAGTACTTC
CATSDRIGYEQYF
>TRBD1|TRBV10-3|TRBJ1-5|NA
TGTGCCACCCGCGGGACAGAGGACAATCAGACCCAGCATTTT
CATRGTEDNQTQHF
>TRBD1|TRBV5-1|TRBJ1-2|NA
TGCGCCAGCAGGGACAGGGAGGTCTATGGCTACACCTTC
CASRDREVYGYTF
>NA|TRBV11-2|TRBJ2-5|few
TGTGCCAGCAGCTTAGATCGGGGAAAAGAGACCCAGTACTTC
CASSLDRGKETQYF
>NA|TRBV10-3|TRBJ1-2|NA
TGTGCCATCAGCCCGGGCACAGGCTATGGCTACACCTTC
CAISPGTGYGYTF
>NA|TRBV3-1|TRBJ2-7|NA
TGTGCCAGCAGCCAATTCGACAGCTACGAGCAGTACTTC
CASSQFDSYEQYF
>NA|TRBV11-2|TRBJ2-5|NA
TGTGCCAGCAGCTTGGGGGATATGCAGACCCAGTACTTC
CASSLGDMQTQYF
>TRBD2|TRBV11-2|TRBJ2-1|NA
TGTGCCAGCAGCTCAAATAGCGGGACTGAGCAGTTCTTC
CASSSNSGTEQFF
>TRBD1|TRBV4-1|TRBJ2-1|NA
TGCGCCAGCAGCCAAGAGGAGCGATTGACGGGACAGACATTCTTC
CASSQEERLTGQTFF
>NA|TRBV29-1|TRBJ2-1|few
TGCAGCGCCCGCGGCGTACTCGATGAGCAGTTCTTC
CSARGVLDEQFF
>TRBD2|TRBV6-1|TRBJ2-1|NA
TGTGCCAGCACCCCCGGACTAGCGGAGAGTGAGCAGTTCTTC
CASTPGLAESEQFF
>NA|TRBV12-3/TRBV12-4|TRBJ1-1|NA
TGTGCCAGCAGTTCACCGGGACACCTGAACACTGAAGCTTTCTTT
CASSSPGHLNTEAFF
>NA|TRBV19|TRBJ2-1|NA
TGTGCCAGTAGTATGATGGGAAATCAGTTCTTC
CASSMMGNQFF
>NA|TRBV12-3/TRBV12-4|TRBJ1-1|few
TGTGCCAGCAGTTTGGGTGGGGGTGAAGCTTTCTTT
CASSLGGGEAFF
>NA|TRBV30|TRBJ1-3|few
TGTGCCTGGAGATCAGATTACTCTGGAAACACCATATATTTT
CAWRSDYSGNTIYF
>NA|TRBV6-1|TRBJ2-7|few
TGTGCCAGCAGTGTGGGACCATTGGATGGGGCCTACGAGCAGTACTTC
CASSVGPLDGAYEQYF
>NA|TRBV12-3/TRBV12-4|TRBJ1-1|few
TGTGCCAGCAGACCCGCGGGGAACACTGAAGCTTTCTTT
CASRPAGNTEAFF
>NA|TRBV20-1|TRBJ2-1|few
TGCAGTGCCCCGGAGGAAGGGGGCTCCTACAATGAGCAGTTCTTC
CSAPEEGGSYNEQFF
>TRBD2|TRBV5-4|TRBJ2-5|few
TGTGCCAGCAGCTTGGTCCCGGGAGGGGCGGGGAAAGAGACCCAGTACTTC
CASSLVPGGAGKETQYF